The T cell receptor beta chain described here comes from a study of identifying expanded T cells in peripheral blood. Measured with immunoSEQ multiplex PCR; TCRdb has only the in-frame clones, and not every one. The table includes 55,000 to 60,000 clones, about nine tenths detected once. No infections or other immune events were documented during collection. Whole-study findings and limits: Roughly 1.2 clones differed between technical replicates, versus about 15 and 19 over time. Clone count variance between roughly 2-week samples rose with total template count.

The CDR3 is made up of 12 amino acids. Germline values: CDR1 SQVTM, CDR2 ANQGSEA. Trimming removed 7 bases from V and 3 bases from J, with 12 bases in between. In regard to this clone: Its cognate antigen is unknown.

V gene TRBV29-1 combines with J gene TRBJ1-2; the D is unclear. The TCR sequence derives from a person aged 18 to 70 in good health. Sequenced material: blood. This chain's CDR3 is CSGGRSDYGYTF. The CDR3 nucleotides are TGCAGCGGAGGACGTTCAGACTATGGCTACACCTTC.